This T cell receptor (beta chain) appears in the sequencing data of a study of a mutant IDH1 vaccine in newly diagnosed glioma. Study-level findings and limits: Whatever changes occurred in top peripheral T cell clonotypes seemed unrelated to pseudoprogression.

For this clone: What it binds is not known.

From germline, CDR1 is SNHLY and CDR2 FYNNEI. Trimming removed 6 bases from V and 7 bases from J; junction bases left unmatched: 6. This CDR3 contains 14 residues. The time point denotes: week 35, safety follow-up. Every vaccination contained 300 ug of the mutant IDH1 20-mer peptide and was paired with topical imiquimod. Clones were read by immunoSEQ multiplex PCR, and TCRdb kept only the in-frame ones, dropping some. Among about 68,000 clones listed, less than 90% were seen once. This TCR was sampled from a man aged 18 to 30 with glioma. The chain couples TRBV2 to TRBJ2-1; 10 bases line up with TRBD2. The specimen was PBMCs, collected from a glioma patient whose treatment included an IDH1 peptide vaccine. This CDR3 is CASRSGRANNEQFF. The CDR3 DNA reads as TGTGCCAGCAGGAGCGGGAGGGCAAATAATGAGCAGTTCTTC. The variable domain in full, completed from reference TRBV2 and TRBJ2-1, reads EPEVTQTPSHQVTQMGQEVILRCVPISNHLYFYWYRQILGQKVEFLVSFYNNEISEKSEIFDDQFSVERPDGSNFTLKIRSTKLEDSAMYFCASRSGRANNEQFFGPGTRLTVL.